These 17 T cell receptor beta chains came from one sample sequenced in a study of blood T cells in healthy people across ages. The authors ran a second PCR of roughly 6 to 11 cycles using a sample-barcoded 5' primer and a J-beta primer mix. From the 5' RACE reads, TCRdb called clonotypes with MiXCR, one entry per CDR3 protein. The table records some 1.5 million distinct CDR3 sequences, about 42% of them present only once. The specimen sequenced was blood. The receptors here all came from a young woman in good health.

This clonotype has only one observation. The chain recombines TRBV6-5 with TRBJ2-1; D tentatively reads TRBD1 or TRBD2 (5 bases each). CDR3 length: 14 residues. V was shortened by 4 bases and J by 6 bases, with 13 bases between the two germline ends. The germline gives CDR1 MNHEY, CDR2 SVGAGI. The CDR3 nucleotides are TGTGCCAGCAGTTTCCGACCCGGGACCAATGAGCAGTTCTTC. Translating it yields CASSFRPGTNEQFF.

In this sample, this clonotype turned up a few times. The chain links TRBV7-2 to TRBJ2-7; weak D call: TRBD2 (6 bases). This CDR3 region has 15 residues. Trimming pared 5 bases from V and 3 bases from J, leaving 17 bases between. Germline V gene sequence: CDR1 SGHTA, CDR2 FQGNSA. In nucleotides, the CDR3 is TGTGCCAGCAGCGACCCCGGGCTAGCGAACTACGAGCAGTACTTC. It is translated as CASSDPGLANYEQYF.

The J gene is TRBJ1-1, the V gene TRBV6-5; D is ambiguous. The V and J ends lost 0 bases and 9 bases respectively, with 5 bases between them. The CDR3 sequence is 11 residues long. In germline, CDR1 is MNHEY, CDR2 SVGAGI. The CDR3 DNA follows: TGTGCCAGCAGTTACTCTGGGCAAGCTTTCTTT. Translating gives CASSYSGQAFF.

The genes are TRBV9 and TRBJ2-2; weak D call: TRBD2 (6 bases). Trimming removed 5 bases at V and 6 bases at J, with 20 bases between. The CDR3 is 16 residues long. Looked up from germline, CDR1 is SGDLS and CDR2 is YYNGEE. The CDR3 protein is CASREGGPAQAGELFF. The CDR3 DNA reads TGTGCCAGCAGGGAGGGTGGGCCAGCCCAAGCCGGGGAGCTGTTTTTT.

The chain links TRBV2 to TRBJ2-3; 8 nucleotides align to TRBD1. With 8 bases clipped from V and 0 bases from J, the junction kept 10 bases outside the gene matches. The germline V gene has CDR1 SNHLY and CDR2 FYNNEI. This CDR3 comprises 16 residues. CDR3: CASRIGTGASTDTQYF. The CDR3 coding sequence is TGTGCCAGCCGGATAGGGACAGGCGCGAGCACAGATACGCAGTATTTT.

This clonotype was seen only a few times. V is TRBV7-8 and J is TRBJ2-5; 7 nucleotides agree with TRBD1. Unmatched junction bases numbered 21, after V lost 4 bases and J lost 7 bases. CDR3 size: 18 residues. CDR1 and CDR2 (germline): SGHVS, FQNEAQ. The CDR3 sequence is CASSSPLFRQGPRGTQYF. In nucleotides, the CDR3 is TGTGCCAGCAGCTCTCCTCTTTTTCGACAGGGCCCAAGAGGGACCCAGTACTTC.

This clonotype was picked up many times. The chain has TRBV20-1 and TRBJ1-1, with TRBD1 identical over 10 bases. CDR1 and CDR2 from the germline V gene are DFQATT and SNEGSKA (reference sequence). The junction had 12 bases not matched to a gene; V was cut back by 0 bases and J by 5 bases. This CDR3 spans 17 amino acids. The CDR3 spells CSARDLRTGGLGTEAFF. CDR3 DNA: TGCAGTGCTAGAGATCTGAGGACAGGGGGGTTGGGGACTGAAGCTTTCTTT.

This sequence joins TRBV12-3 or TRBV12-4 and TRBJ2-7, with D uncertain. The CDR3 is 15 residues long. Trimming pared 5 bases from V and 5 bases from J, leaving 19 bases between. CDR3 loop: CASSTLVSPFDEQYF. DNA of the CDR3: TGTGCCAGCAGTACCCTAGTCTCCCCTTTCGACGAGCAGTACTTC.

The chain joins TRBV10-3 to TRBJ2-2, with unresolved D. The V and J ends lost 5 bases and 6 bases respectively, with 13 bases between them. The CDR3 has 14 residues. Per the germline V gene, CDR1 is ENHRY and CDR2 is SYGVKD. The CDR3 here is CAISQDGSAGELFF. The CDR3 coding sequence is TGTGCCATCAGTCAGGACGGTTCCGCCGGGGAGCTGTTTTTT.

The genes are TRBV20-1 and TRBJ2-7; 8 bases align to TRBD2. The CDR3 is made up of 19 amino acids. The V gene's germline CDR1 is DFQATT and CDR2 SNEGSKA (reference sequence). V shed 1 base, J shed 7 bases, and the junction held 24 bases outside the gene matches. The CDR3 nucleotides are TGCAGTGCTAGAGCCTCACTCAAGCGGGGGCGCACCTCCTACAATGAGCAGTACTTC. This sequence encodes CSARASLKRGRTSYNEQYF.

This clonotype has just a few counts. The J gene is TRBJ2-5, the V gene TRBV20-1; D is unclear. The CDR3 spans 14 residues. Trimming removed 1 base from V and 1 base from J, with 10 bases in between. The germline V gene encodes CDR1 DFQATT and CDR2 SNEGSKA (reference sequence). CDR3: CSARAGSFQETQYF. CDR3 nucleotides: TGCAGTGCTAGAGCGGGCAGCTTCCAAGAGACCCAGTACTTC.

The rearrangement links TRBV6-5 to TRBJ2-7, with 7 bases lining up with TRBD2. The CDR3 extends over 14 amino acids. CDR1 and CDR2 from the germline V gene are MNHEY and SVGAGI. Trimming cost V 5 bases and J 3 bases; bases outside gene matches: 7. CDR3 sequence (DNA): TGTGCCAGCAGTCGTTGGCGGGAGCTCTACGAGCAGTACTTC. It codes for CASSRWRELYEQYF.

This chain uses TRBV20-1 with TRBJ2-5, with D possibly being TRBD1 or TRBD2 (5 bases each). V was trimmed by 0 bases and J by 11 bases, leaving 19 bases between them. Germline V gene lookup returns CDR1 DFQATT and CDR2 SNEGSKA (reference sequence). The CDR3 spans 14 residues. The CDR3 DNA reads TGCAGTGCTAGAGATCGTCGGGGCCCCATTGAGCAGTACTTC. The encoded protein is CSARDRRGPIEQYF.

V is TRBV7-2 and J is TRBJ1-5; 9 bases line up with TRBD1. The CDR3 length is 15 residues. Germline-derived CDR1 and CDR2 are SGHTA and FQGNSA. V was pared by 1 base and J by 5 bases, with 3 bases of the junction left unmatched. CDR3 protein: CASSLDRGLDQPQHF. The CDR3 coding sequence is TGTGCCAGCAGCTTAGACAGGGGGCTAGATCAGCCCCAGCATTTT.

The chain has TRBV12-3 or TRBV12-4 and TRBJ2-1; tentative D call: TRBD2 (6 bases). Trimming shortened V by 7 bases and J by 0 bases, and 13 bases separated the two germline ends. This CDR3 has 15 residues. The CDR3 region is CASTGGANSYNEQFF. For the CDR3, the DNA is TGTGCCAGCACCGGCGGGGCGAACTCCTACAATGAGCAGTTCTTC.

Regarding this clonotype: A read error is possible here, since a much larger clone lies one base away. The chain recombines TRBV7-2 with TRBJ2-1; possibly TRBD1 for D (6 bases). The CDR3 length is 12 residues. In germline, CDR1 is SGHTA, CDR2 FQGNSA. V lost 5 bases and J 10 bases, leaving 12 bases between the germline ends. CDR3 region: CASSATGYEQFF. The DNA of the CDR3 is TGTGCCAGCAGCGCTACAGGGTACGAGCAGTTCTTC. The full variable domain, with the rest looked up from reference TRBV7-2 and TRBJ2-1, is GAGVSQSPSNKVTEKGKDVELRCDPISGHTALYWYRQSLGQGLEFLIYFQGNSAPDKSGLPSDRFSAERTGGSVSTLTIQRTQQEDSAVYLCASSATGYEQFFGPGTRLTVL.

CDR3 sequence (DNA): TGTGCCAGCAGCGTAGACGTACGGGGGGCTGAAGCTTTCTTT. It specifies CASSVDVRGAEAFF. This chain connects TRBV9 to TRBJ1-1, with D tentatively TRBD1 (5 bases). The CDR3 is made up of 14 amino acids. V lost 0 bases to trimming and J lost 6 bases, with 12 bases between them. From germline, CDR1 is SGDLS and CDR2 YYNGEE.